One and the same sample provided the 18 T cell receptor beta chains below, sequenced in a study of cytomegalovirus exposure and HLA in healthy donors. TCRdb's table, derived via immunoSEQ multiplex PCR, lists solely in-frame clones and lacks some. In the table there are tens of thousands of clones, less than 96% of which are singletons. Sequenced material: PBMCs. These receptors all stem from a woman aged 18-29 years in good health and CMV-seronegative.

V gene TRBV9 combines with J gene TRBJ1-2; the D is unclear. Germline loops: CDR1 SGDLS, CDR2 YYNGEE. V was trimmed by 0 bases and J by 4 bases, leaving 10 bases between them. CDR3 length equals 14 residues. CDR3 DNA sequence: TGTGCCAGCAGCGTAGGCGGAGGCCTCTATGGCTACACCTTC. This codes for CASSVGGGLYGYTF.

This clone was detected once. CDR3: CASSLAGRGTYEQYF. The CDR3 DNA sequence: TGTGCCAGCAGCTTAGCGGGGAGGGGGACCTACGAGCAGTACTTC. V and J are TRBV7-2 and TRBJ2-7, with a weak D call TRBD2 (7 bases). Between the trimmed V and J ends, which lost 0 bases and 2 bases, there was a span of 11 bases. Per the germline V gene, CDR1 is SGHTA and CDR2 is FQGNSA. The CDR3 runs to 15 residues.

The chain recombines TRBV7-7 with TRBJ2-3, with a tentative D call TRBD1 (6 bases). Trimming pared 5 bases from V and 0 bases from J, leaving 9 bases between. The V gene's germline CDR1 is SSHAT and CDR2 FNYEAQ (reference sequence). CDR3 length: 14 residues. The DNA of the CDR3 is TGTGCCAGCAGCCGCGGACAGAGCACAGATACGCAGTATTTT. Residues: CASSRGQSTDTQYF.

Here the CDR3 DNA reads TGTGCCAGCAGTTACATGGGGGGGGATCAGCCCCAGCATTTT. Amino acids: CASSYMGGDQPQHF. V gene TRBV6-6 combines with J gene TRBJ1-5; a possible D gene is TRBD1 (5 bases). Germline V gives CDR1 MNHNY, CDR2 SVGAGI (reference sequence). The CDR3 is 14 amino acids. Trimming removed 2 bases from V and 5 bases from J, with 10 bases in between.

V and J are TRBV5-1 and TRBJ2-2; perhaps TRBD1 as D (6 bases). Trimming cost V 1 base and J 9 bases, with 10 bases left between them. The CDR3 runs 13 residues. Germline V gives CDR1 SGHRS, CDR2 YFSETQ. The CDR3 region is CASSLFQGRELFF. The CDR3 DNA reads as TGCGCCAGCAGCTTGTTTCAGGGGAGGGAGCTGTTTTTT.

V and J are TRBV11-3 and TRBJ2-7; TRBD1 might be the D (5 bases). V lost 5 bases and J lost 2, with 19 bases in between. This CDR3 spans 16 amino acids. Germline V gene sequence: CDR1 SGHNT, CDR2 YENEEA. In DNA form, the CDR3 reads TGTGCCAGCAGCCCCGGCGCCGATCGACAGCCCTACGAGCAGTACTTC. The encoded protein is CASSPGADRQPYEQYF.

This chain joins TRBV6-6 and TRBJ1-4; D is possibly TRBD1 (5 bases). The CDR3 is made up of 13 amino acids. With 7 bases removed from V and 4 bases from J, the gap between germline ends came to 10 bases. Per the germline V gene, CDR1 is MNHNY and CDR2 is SVGAGI (reference sequence). CDR3 sequence reads: CASIDGGNEKLFF. The CDR3 coding sequence is TGTGCCAGCATCGACGGGGGTAATGAAAAACTGTTTTTT.

This chain links TRBV5-1 with TRBJ2-1, with 7 bases that match TRBD2. Germline values: CDR1 SGHRS, CDR2 YFSETQ. The CDR3 length is 16 residues. V gave up 0 bases and J gave up 3 bases; unmatched junction bases: 6. Written as DNA, the CDR3 is TGCGCCAGCAGCTTGGTGGCTAGCGGACACTACAATGAGCAGTTCTTC. Encoded protein: CASSLVASGHYNEQFF.

In nucleotides, the CDR3 is TGTGCCAGCAGTTTATGGGGACAGGGGAACTACAATGAGCAGTTCTTC. Translated, it gives CASSLWGQGNYNEQFF. V is TRBV28 and J is TRBJ2-1; TRBD1 aligns across 10 bases. Looked up from germline, CDR1 is MDHEN and CDR2 is SYDVKM. The length of the CDR3 is 16 residues. With V trimmed by 0 bases and J by 3 bases, 2 bases remained unmatched.

The chain is built from TRBV9 and TRBJ1-2; D gene unclear. Per the germline V gene, CDR1 is SGDLS and CDR2 is YYNGEE. This CDR3 has 13 amino acids. Deletions cut 3 bases from V and 3 bases from J, with 9 bases between. CDR3 in amino acids: CASSDTADYGYTF. Here the CDR3 DNA reads TGTGCCAGCAGCGACACCGCCGACTATGGCTACACCTTC.

The gene calls are TRBV6-6 and TRBJ1-5; the D is unclear. Trimming took off 5 bases at V and 2 bases at J, with 10 bases between the two ends. The CDR3 is made up of 14 amino acids. The germline gives CDR1 MNHNY, CDR2 SVGAGI (reference sequence). CDR3 amino acids: CASSGGYGNQPQHF. Written as DNA, the CDR3 is TGTGCCAGCAGTGGAGGGTATGGCAATCAGCCCCAGCATTTT.

The chain recombines TRBV7-9 with TRBJ1-1, with 9 positions matching TRBD1. The germline gives CDR1 SEHNR, CDR2 FQNEAQ (reference sequence). The CDR3 is made up of 15 amino acids. V gave up 4 bases and J gave up 4 bases; unmatched junction bases: 7. CDR3 coding DNA: TGTGCCAGCAGCTGGGGTACAGGGGGCCTCACTGAAGCTTTCTTT. It specifies CASSWGTGGLTEAFF.

This rearrangement joins TRBV4-1 to TRBJ2-7, with D possibly TRBD2 on 5 matching bases. Germline values: CDR1 MGHRA, CDR2 YSYEKL. This CDR3 has 16 amino acids. V was cut by 0 bases and J by 0 bases, with 12 bases left in between. The CDR3 DNA follows: TGCGCCAGCAGCCAAGAACCCATAGGGAGCTCCTACGAGCAGTACTTC. It specifies CASSQEPIGSSYEQYF.

This sequence joins TRBV7-8 and TRBJ2-7; D gene uncertain. Germline lookup yields CDR1 SGHVS and CDR2 FQNEAQ. Trimming took 5 bases from V and 0 from J, leaving 11 bases between them. The CDR3 length is 14 residues. The DNA for the CDR3 is TGTGCCAGCAGCCCCGGTCGCCACTCCTACGAGCAGTACTTC. Protein product: CASSPGRHSYEQYF.

The chain links TRBV30 to TRBJ2-3, with a weak D call TRBD2 (7 bases). This CDR3 has 15 residues. Germline loops: CDR1 GTSNPN, CDR2 SVGIG (reference sequence). V was clipped by 0 bases and J by 6 bases, with 16 bases between them. As DNA, the CDR3 is TGTGCCTGGAGTGTACGGGGAGGGGGGGCGGATACGCAGTATTTT. Its protein product is CAWSVRGGGADTQYF.

This rearrangement joins TRBV25-1 to TRBJ2-1, with 9 nucleotides matching TRBD1. The CDR3 has 15 amino acids. The V gene end was trimmed by 5 bases and the J gene end by 9 bases; junction bases not matched to a gene: 11. The V gene's germline CDR1 is MGHDK and CDR2 SYGVNS. CDR3 coding DNA: TGTGCCAGCAGTATACGGGACAGGGATGATGGTGAGCAGTTCTTC. Its protein is CASSIRDRDDGEQFF.

In DNA form, the CDR3 reads TGTGCCAGCAGCCAAGGCCGGGGACTAGACACCGGGGAGCTGTTTTTT. As protein: CASSQGRGLDTGELFF. The rearrangement links TRBV4-2 to TRBJ2-2; 8 bases are a match to TRBD2. The junction had 4 bases not matched to a gene; V was cut back by 1 base and J by 3 bases. CDR3 length: 16 amino acids. Germline CDR1 and CDR2: LGHNA and YNFKEQ.

V usage is TRBV18 and J usage is TRBJ1-1; 7 nucleotides match TRBD1. V gave up 8 bases and J gave up 5 bases; unmatched junction bases: 8. Germline CDR1 KGHSH, CDR2 LQKENI. The CDR3 consists of 13 residues. Here the CDR3 reads CASNWGRGTEAFF. CDR3 DNA sequence: TGTGCCAGCAATTGGGGCAGGGGGACTGAAGCTTTCTTT. Based on the CDR3 plus reference TRBV18 and TRBJ1-1, the full variable domain is NAGVMQNPRHLVRRRGQEARLRCSPMKGHSHVYWYRQLPEEGLKFMVYLQKENIIDESGMPKERFSAEFPKEGPSILRIQQVVRGDSAAYFCASNWGRGTEAFFGQGTRLTVV.